This TCR beta chain originates from a study of T cell responses to AZD1222 COVID-19 vaccine. Findings of the study overall: Dominant CD4 TCR responses targeted spike regions 160-218 and 743-854. Of spike-specific TCRs, nearly half reportedly target regions left unmutated in variants. At baseline, seropositivity was found in only 5 to 7 AZD1222 recipients. Donor demographics were predominantly white British with a female majority; clonal diversity may be underestimated.

About this clone itself: The antigen remains undetermined.

TCRdb's table, derived via immunoSEQ multiplex PCR, lists solely in-frame clones and lacks some. The sample contains approximately 100,000 clones, over 75% of which appear only once. Germline V gene data show CDR1 as SGHAT and CDR2 as FQNNGV. Unmatched junction bases numbered 8, after V lost 4 bases and J lost 6 bases. This CDR3 contains 14 residues. The input for sequencing was peripheral blood, taken 28 days after the second AZD1222 dose. This sequence joins TRBV11-2 and TRBJ2-7, with 8 bases that match TRBD2. This clonotype was sampled from an adult who received the AZD1222 COVID-19 vaccine. The CDR3 DNA follows: TGTGCCAGCAGCTCCCAGCGGGAGTGGTTCGAGCAGTACTTC. This gives the protein CASSSQREWFEQYF.